Each of the 30 T cell receptor beta chains below was sequenced from the same sample in a study of blood T cell repertoires in COVID-19. The repertoire was sequenced with immunoSEQ multiplex PCR; TCRdb's copy has only in-frame clones and lacks some. The table shows 250,000 to 300,000 clones, with roughly 90% occurring only once. Sequencing was done on a sample of peripheral blood. Receptors were obtained from a woman between 45 and 60 years old who had recovered from COVID-19.

V usage is TRBV27 and J usage is TRBJ1-1; tentatively, D is TRBD1 (6 bases). CDR1 and CDR2 from the germline V gene are MNHEY and SMNVEV (reference sequence). V was shortened by 5 bases and J by 1 base, with 8 bases between the two germline ends. The CDR3 is made up of 13 amino acids. CDR3 region: CASSVTGNTEAFF. DNA for the CDR3: TGTGCCAGCAGTGTGACAGGGAACACTGAAGCTTTCTTT.

This chain's CDR3 is CASSHGRENTEAFF. The DNA of the CDR3 is TGTGCCAGCAGCCATGGACGGGAGAACACTGAAGCTTTCTTT. This chain uses TRBV5-8 with TRBJ1-1; no firm D call. V was trimmed by 4 bases and J by 1 base, leaving 11 bases between them. The CDR3 is 14 amino acids. The V gene's germline CDR1 is SGHTS and CDR2 YDEGEE.

V usage is TRBV3-1 (or the pseudogene TRBV3-2) and J usage is TRBJ2-5; a weak D match, TRBD1 (6 bases). V was trimmed by 0 bases and J by 5 bases, leaving 16 bases between them. Germline values: CDR1 LGHDT, CDR2 YNNKEL (reference sequence). The CDR3 is made up of 16 amino acids. CDR3 DNA: TGTGCCAGCAGCCAAGATCTTGTAACAGGGTTGGAGACCCAGTACTTC. It specifies CASSQDLVTGLETQYF.

Remarks on this clone: In the same sample, other DNA sequences code for this CDR3. The chain uses TRBV29-1 and TRBJ1-1; TRBD1 is a possible D gene (5 bases). V lost 4 bases to trimming and J lost 3 bases, with 6 bases between them. CDR3 size: 11 residues. Germline V gene lookup returns CDR1 SQVTM and CDR2 ANQGSEA. The CDR3 coding sequence is TGCAGCGTTGTAGGGGACACTGAAGCTTTCTTT. Its translation is CSVVGDTEAFF.

The chain carries TRBV4-3 and TRBJ2-1, with a weak D call TRBD2 (7 bases). The CDR3 consists of 14 residues. The germline CDR1 and CDR2 sequences are LGHNA and YSLEER. The V end was cut by 4 bases, the J end by 6 bases, with 13 bases between. Here the CDR3 DNA reads TGCGCCAGCAGCCTTGGGGGCGGGAGCAATGAGCAGTTCTTC. This gives the protein CASSLGGGSNEQFF.

The chain couples TRBV3-1 (or the pseudogene TRBV3-2) to TRBJ2-1, with 8 nucleotides matching TRBD2. The V segment lost 4 bases and the J segment 0 bases; nucleotides outside the gene matches: 5. Germline values: CDR1 LGHDT, CDR2 YNNKEL (reference sequence). The CDR3 covers 16 residues. CDR3 sequence reads: CASSPVAGRSYNEQFF. Written as DNA, the CDR3 is TGTGCCAGCAGCCCCGTAGCGGGGCGCTCCTACAATGAGCAGTTCTTC.

This clone was observed once. The CDR3 reads CASSFSLEAYEQYF. CDR3 bases: TGTGCCAGCAGCTTCTCACTCGAAGCCTACGAGCAGTACTTC. The chain joins TRBV5-6 to TRBJ2-7; D gene unclear. The CDR3 is made up of 14 amino acids. Germline V gene sequence: CDR1 SGHDT, CDR2 YYEEEE. V shed 2 bases and J shed 2 bases, with 11 bases lying between them. Combining the CDR3 with reference TRBV5-6 and TRBJ2-7 gives the whole variable domain DAGVTQSPTHLIKTRGQQVTLRCSPKSGHDTVSWYQQALGQGPQFIFQYYEEEERQRGNFPDRFSGHQFPNYSSELNVNALLLGDSALYLCASSFSLEAYEQYFGPGTRLTVT.

This chain connects TRBV5-4 to TRBJ2-7, with 8 bases that match TRBD2. V lost 4 bases and J lost 3; bases outside the gene matches: 12. Germline-derived CDR1 and CDR2 are SGHNT and YYREEE (reference sequence). The CDR3 sequence is 16 residues long. This chain's CDR3 is CASSPGGVLGSYEQYF. For the CDR3, the DNA is TGTGCCAGCAGCCCGGGGGGGGTCCTCGGGAGCTACGAGCAGTACTTC.

The chain employs TRBV29-1 and TRBJ2-3, with 12 bases identical to TRBD1. The CDR3 contains 14 residues. The germline CDR1 and CDR2 sequences are SQVTM and ANQGSEA. V lost 4 bases and J lost 6; bases outside the gene matches: 5. Here the CDR3 DNA reads TGCAGCGTTGGAGGGACAGGGGGCATGGATACGCAGTATTTT. As protein: CSVGGTGGMDTQYF.

The chain recombines TRBV18 with TRBJ1-3, with D possibly being TRBD1 (5 bases). The V gene's germline CDR1 is KGHSH and CDR2 LQKENI. The CDR3 loop spans 15 amino acids. V lost 3 bases to trimming and J lost 4 bases, with 13 bases between them. The CDR3 loop reads CASSPSTVSGNTIYF. The CDR3 coding sequence is TGTGCCAGCTCACCCTCGACAGTTTCGGGAAACACCATATATTTT.

The V gene is TRBV7-6, the J gene TRBJ2-7, with 8 bases identical to TRBD2. Trimming took 5 bases from V and 3 from J; bases not matched to a gene: 15. Germline CDR1 is SGHVS and CDR2 is FNYEAQ. This CDR3 comprises 17 residues. As DNA, the CDR3 is TGTGCCAGCAGCCCGAGATCGGGAGGGGGGGGACTCTACGAGCAGTACTTC. Protein product: CASSPRSGGGGLYEQYF.

J is TRBJ1-1 and V is TRBV29-1; a possible D gene is TRBD1 (6 bases). With 3 bases removed from V and 0 bases from J, the gap between germline ends came to 11 bases. CDR1 is SQVTM, CDR2 ANQGSEA, per germline. CDR3 length: 14 residues. The CDR3 DNA sequence: TGCAGCGTTGATTTTGGACAGTTGAACACTGAAGCTTTCTTT. The encoded protein is CSVDFGQLNTEAFF.

The chain combines TRBV5-5 with TRBJ2-7; D is unclear. The length of the CDR3 is 13 residues. In germline, CDR1 is SGHKS, CDR2 YYEKEE (reference sequence). The germline V and J ends were trimmed by 4 bases and 4 bases, with 12 bases remaining between them. CDR3 protein: CASSQISWYEQYF. CDR3 DNA sequence: TGTGCCAGCAGCCAGATCTCTTGGTACGAGCAGTACTTC.

CDR3 in DNA: TGTGCCTGTTCACTTTATGGCTACACCTTC. Protein: CACSLYGYTF. This sequence joins TRBV30 and TRBJ1-2; D gene uncertain. V lost 6 bases, J lost 5 bases, and 7 bases lay in between. The V gene's germline CDR1 is GTSNPN and CDR2 SVGIG (reference sequence). The CDR3 is made up of 10 amino acids.

This clone showed up just once. The gene calls are TRBV27 and TRBJ2-3; D is unresolved. Trimming took off 10 bases at V and 0 bases at J, with 5 bases between the two ends. The CDR3 has 11 amino acids. Per the germline V gene, CDR1 is MNHEY and CDR2 is SMNVEV (reference sequence). This chain's CDR3 is CATLSTDTQYF. The CDR3, as DNA: TGTGCCACCCTCAGCACAGATACGCAGTATTTT.

This clone was observed a few times. The CDR3 is CASSLPPDSEAFF. The CDR3 DNA reads TGTGCCAGCAGCTTGCCTCCGGACAGTGAAGCTTTCTTT. This chain links TRBV5-6 with TRBJ1-1, with D maybe TRBD1 (6 bases). With 1 base removed from V and 7 bases from J, the gap between germline ends came to 11 bases. The CDR3 consists of 13 residues. Germline V gene data show CDR1 as SGHDT and CDR2 as YYEEEE.

The chain combines TRBV28 with TRBJ2-3; a possible D gene is TRBD2 (5 bases). The V and J ends lost 6 bases and 3 bases respectively, with 10 bases between them. CDR3 size: 13 residues. Germline V gene sequence: CDR1 MDHEN, CDR2 SYDVKM. The CDR3 region has the DNA TGTGCCAGCAGGCTACCGGGGACAGATACGCAGTATTTT. This sequence encodes CASRLPGTDTQYF.

This chain links TRBV14 with TRBJ1-3, with 7 nucleotides matching TRBD1. V gave up 3 bases and J gave up 4 bases; unmatched junction bases: 3. CDR1 is SGHDN and CDR2 is FVKESK in the germline V gene. The CDR3 loop spans 14 amino acids. The CDR3 DNA sequence: TGTGCCAGCAGCCAGACAGGGTTGGGAAACACCATATATTTT. Residues: CASSQTGLGNTIYF.

The V and J genes are TRBV5-1 and TRBJ2-3; possibly TRBD2 for D (6 bases). Germline-derived CDR1 and CDR2 are SGHRS and YFSETQ. This CDR3 spans 15 amino acids. Trimming removed 3 bases at V and 4 bases at J, with 15 bases between. CDR3 bases: TGCGCCAGCAGCTCGGGACTGTGGGGGTCAGATACGCAGTATTTT. Translating it yields CASSSGLWGSDTQYF.

J is TRBJ2-1 and V is TRBV19; TRBD2 agrees at 10 bases. The CDR3 extends over 15 amino acids. The ends lost 8 bases at V and 0 bases at J; junction bases unmatched: 4. Germline CDR1 LNHDA, CDR2 SQIVND (reference sequence). The CDR3 DNA follows: TGTGCCAGTGGTAGCGGGAGGAACTCCTACAATGAGCAGTTCTTC. Its translation: CASGSGRNSYNEQFF.

This chain connects TRBV29-1 to TRBJ1-3; TRBD1 aligns across 7 bases. Germline V CDR1 and CDR2: SQVTM, ANQGSEA. Unmatched junction bases numbered 5, after V lost 5 bases and J lost 1 base. This CDR3 is built from 14 residues. The CDR3 region has the DNA TGCAGCGTTAAAGCCAGGGGGTCTGGAAACACCATATATTTT. Residues: CSVKARGSGNTIYF.

V gene TRBV5-8 combines with J gene TRBJ2-7; 7 bases are shared with TRBD1. The CDR3 covers 14 residues. V trimming: 0 bases; J trimming: 2 bases; junction bases outside the gene matches: 2. CDR1 and CDR2 from the germline V gene are SGHTS and YDEGEE. The CDR3 sequence: CASSLDRGPYEQYF. The CDR3 bases are TGTGCCAGCAGCTTGGACAGGGGCCCCTACGAGCAGTACTTC.

The rearrangement joins TRBV4-1 to TRBJ2-3; D uncertain. Germline loops: CDR1 MGHRA, CDR2 YSYEKL. The V and J ends lost 0 bases and 7 bases respectively, with 11 bases between them. This CDR3 region has 14 residues. The CDR3 loop is CASSQDPLRHTQYF. The CDR3 nucleotides read TGCGCCAGCAGCCAAGATCCCCTTCGTCATACGCAGTATTTT.

V is TRBV18 and J is TRBJ2-1; 8 bases agree with TRBD1. Germline V CDR1 and CDR2: KGHSH, LQKENI. The V gene end was trimmed by 4 bases and the J gene end by 8 bases; junction bases not matched to a gene: 7. This CDR3 comprises 14 residues. The CDR3 DNA follows: TGTGCCAGCTCACTGGACAGGGTGGGGTATGAGCAGTTCTTC. Encoded protein: CASSLDRVGYEQFF.

The CDR3 DNA is TGTGCCAGCAGGACGGGACAGAAAAGCTCCTACGAGCAGTACTTC. Amino acid sequence: CASRTGQKSSYEQYF. The chain links TRBV2 to TRBJ2-7, with TRBD1 identical over 7 bases. Unmatched junction bases numbered 8, after V lost 6 bases and J lost 0 bases. Per germline, CDR1 SNHLY and CDR2 FYNNEI. The CDR3 is 15 amino acids.

The V call is TRBV5-1, the J call TRBJ1-1, with D uncertain. This CDR3 spans 14 amino acids. CDR1 and CDR2 (germline): SGHRS, YFSETQ. Trimming left V 0 bases short and J 3 bases short, with 9 bases between. This CDR3 reads CASSLGQSDTEAFF. CDR3 DNA: TGCGCCAGCAGCTTGGGCCAAAGCGACACTGAAGCTTTCTTT.

This chain links TRBV7-9 with TRBJ1-3; 7 bases fit TRBD1. The V gene end was trimmed by 3 bases and the J gene end by 1 base; junction bases not matched to a gene: 3. This CDR3 is built from 15 residues. The germline V gene has CDR1 SEHNR and CDR2 FQNEAQ (reference sequence). The CDR3, as DNA: TGTGCCAGCAGCTTCCAGGGGGGTTCTGGAAACACCATATATTTT. Translating gives CASSFQGGSGNTIYF.

This chain links TRBV3-1 (or the pseudogene TRBV3-2) with TRBJ2-5, with D perhaps matching TRBD2 (6 bases). Germline V lookup: CDR1 LGHDT, CDR2 YNNKEL (reference sequence). The CDR3 has 13 residues. V gave up 10 bases and J gave up 3 bases, with 15 bases separating them. DNA for the CDR3: TGTGCCACCCGAGGCGGAGGGGAAGAGACCCAGTACTTC. Amino acid sequence: CATRGGGEETQYF.

V usage is TRBV2 and J usage is TRBJ2-3; D unclear. CDR3 length equals 13 residues. Trimming took off 7 bases at V and 2 bases at J, with 10 bases between the two ends. The germline V gene encodes CDR1 SNHLY and CDR2 FYNNEI. The CDR3 region is CASKADYTDTQYF. CDR3 in DNA: TGTGCCAGCAAGGCGGATTACACAGATACGCAGTATTTT.

This clone occurred once. The V gene is TRBV10-1, the J gene TRBJ1-1; D is unresolved. Trimming took 2 bases from V and 4 from J, leaving 11 bases between them. The CDR3 totals 14 residues. Germline V gene sequence: CDR1 WNHNN, CDR2 SYGVQD (reference sequence). The CDR3 DNA follows: TGCGCCAGCAGTGAGGATAAGGCGGGCACTGAAGCTTTCTTT. Translated: CASSEDKAGTEAFF.